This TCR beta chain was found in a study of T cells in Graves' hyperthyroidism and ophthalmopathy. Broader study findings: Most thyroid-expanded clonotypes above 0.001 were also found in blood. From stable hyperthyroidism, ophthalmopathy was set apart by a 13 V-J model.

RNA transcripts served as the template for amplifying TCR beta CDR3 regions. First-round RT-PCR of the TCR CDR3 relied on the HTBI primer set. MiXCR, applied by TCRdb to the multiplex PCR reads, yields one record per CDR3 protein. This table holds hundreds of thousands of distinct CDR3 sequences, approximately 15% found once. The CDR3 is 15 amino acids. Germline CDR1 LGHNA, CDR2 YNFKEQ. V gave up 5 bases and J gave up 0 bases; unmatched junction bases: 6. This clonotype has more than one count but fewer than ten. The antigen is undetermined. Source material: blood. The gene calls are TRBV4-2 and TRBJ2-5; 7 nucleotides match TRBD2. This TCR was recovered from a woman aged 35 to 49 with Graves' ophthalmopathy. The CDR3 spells CASSYITSDQETQYF. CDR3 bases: TGTGCCAGCAGCTACATTACTAGCGACCAAGAGACCCAGTACTTC.